These 19 T cell receptor beta chains came from one sample sequenced in a study of T cells in Graves' hyperthyroidism and ophthalmopathy. There were TCR beta CDR3 regions amplified from RNA transcripts. The HTBI primer set was used in a first-round RT-PCR of the TCR CDR3. TCRdb reprocessed the multiplex PCR reads via MiXCR and lists one record per CDR3 protein. The profile shows about 350,000 distinct CDR3 sequences, roughly 14% of them singletons. Sequenced sample: blood. The receptor set was obtained from a woman aged 25-40 years with Graves' hyperthyroidism.

This clonotype has at least ten counts. The chain combines TRBV20-1 with TRBJ2-5, with unresolved D. The germline V gene encodes CDR1 DFQATT and CDR2 SNEGSKA (reference sequence). The CDR3 is 13 residues long. The V end was cut by 3 bases, the J end by 5 bases, with 13 bases between. The CDR3 sequence is CSASWPMLETQYF. The CDR3 DNA is TGCAGTGCTAGTTGGCCGATGCTGGAGACCCAGTACTTC.

The V and J genes are TRBV28 and TRBJ1-5; no clear D. Trimming stripped 0 bases from V and 7 bases from J, with 4 bases between. The CDR3 is 12 residues long. Germline V lookup: CDR1 MDHEN, CDR2 SYDVKM. This CDR3 reads CASSLWDQPQHF. The CDR3 nucleotides are TGTGCCAGCAGTTTATGGGACCAGCCCCAGCATTTT.

This rearrangement joins TRBV5-1 to TRBJ2-2, with TRBD2 identical over 10 bases. After removal of 3 bases from V and 1 base from J, the junction contained 3 bases not matched to a gene. This CDR3 spans 16 amino acids. Germline values: CDR1 SGHRS, CDR2 YFSETQ. CDR3 in DNA: TGCGCCAGCAGCTGGTGGACTAGCGGGAACACCGGGGAGCTGTTTTTT. It yields the protein CASSWWTSGNTGELFF.

This clonotype was counted between two and nine times. This chain connects TRBV6-2 or TRBV6-3 to TRBJ1-5, with a tentative D call TRBD1 (6 bases). The CDR3 is 12 amino acids. Trimming shortened V by 5 bases and J by 7 bases, and 9 bases separated the two germline ends. Germline V gene lookup returns CDR1 MNHEY and CDR2 SVGEGT. The CDR3 is CASSTGSQPQHF. The CDR3 coding sequence is TGTGCCAGCAGTACAGGGAGCCAGCCCCAGCATTTT.

This clonotype has at least ten counts. The chain has TRBV28 and TRBJ1-4, with D uncertain. The V and J ends lost 10 bases and 5 bases respectively, with 14 bases between them. From germline, CDR1 is MDHEN and CDR2 SYDVKM. The CDR3 runs to 13 residues. The CDR3 bases are TGTGCCACCCACGGCGCCTTCAATGAAAAACTGTTTTTT. Protein: CATHGAFNEKLFF.

J is TRBJ2-2 and V is TRBV7-2; D is possibly TRBD1 (6 bases). The V and J ends lost 4 bases and 2 bases respectively, with 17 bases between them. The V gene's germline CDR1 is SGHTA and CDR2 FQGNSA. The CDR3 has 17 residues. Here the CDR3 DNA reads TGTGCCAGCAGCTCCCGCGGGCAGGGGCATAACACCGGGGAGCTGTTTTTT. It translates to CASSSRGQGHNTGELFF. Supplemented by reference TRBV7-2 and TRBJ2-2, the full variable domain reads GAGVSQSPSNKVTEKGKDVELRCDPISGHTALYWYRQSLGQGLEFLIYFQGNSAPDKSGLPSDRFSAERTGGSVSTLTIQRTQQEDSAVYLCASSSRGQGHNTGELFFGEGSRLTVL.

The rearrangement joins TRBV20-1 to TRBJ2-7; D is undetermined. V lost 4 bases to trimming and J lost 3 bases, with 10 bases between them. Germline V gene sequence: CDR1 DFQATT, CDR2 SNEGSKA (reference sequence). The CDR3 is 12 amino acids. The CDR3 loop is CSAKLGFYEQYF. CDR3 in DNA: TGCAGTGCTAAGCTAGGGTTCTACGAGCAGTACTTC.

The CDR3 spells CASSPPGRGYEQYF. The DNA of the CDR3 is TGTGCCAGCAGTCCTCCGGGACGAGGATACGAGCAGTACTTC. This chain joins TRBV28 and TRBJ2-7; the D call may be TRBD1 or TRBD2 (5 bases each). CDR3 size: 14 residues. Trimming cost V 5 bases and J 4 bases, with 15 bases left between them. Germline CDR1 is MDHEN and CDR2 is SYDVKM.

This clonotype occurred many times. V is TRBV11-2 and J is TRBJ2-6; D remains ambiguous. The CDR3 spans 17 residues. CDR1 and CDR2 from the germline V gene are SGHAT and FQNNGV. Trimming took 3 bases from V and 0 from J, leaving 12 bases between them. CDR3 region: CASSFSQVYSGANVLTF. The CDR3, as DNA: TGTGCCAGCAGCTTCTCCCAGGTTTACTCTGGGGCCAACGTCCTGACTTTC.

This clonotype was recorded many times. This chain links TRBV11-2 with TRBJ2-3, with TRBD2 matching 10 bases. The CDR3 totals 14 residues. Germline-derived CDR1 and CDR2 are SGHAT and FQNNGV. The trim removed 8 bases at V and 5 bases at J, leaving 7 bases unmatched. The CDR3 DNA reads as TGTGCCAGCCCGAGCGGGAGGGCCTTAGATACGCAGTATTTT. It is translated as CASPSGRALDTQYF.

This clonotype was detected a few times. A much larger clone lies one base from this, so it may be a read error. The chain has TRBV6-1 and TRBJ1-5; perhaps TRBD1 as D (5 bases). Trimming took off 8 bases at V and 4 bases at J, with 18 bases between the two ends. Germline V gene lookup returns CDR1 MNHNS and CDR2 SASEGT. This CDR3 has 15 residues. DNA of the CDR3: TGTGCCAGCCTGGCCCTGGGACGGGGAAATCAGCCCCAGCATTTT. It codes for CASLALGRGNQPQHF.

This rearrangement joins TRBV18 to TRBJ1-2; D call uncertain. In germline, CDR1 is KGHSH, CDR2 LQKENI. The CDR3 covers 16 residues. V shed 3 bases and J shed 3 bases, with 17 bases lying between them. CDR3 residues: CASSPGPPAADYGYTF. The CDR3 DNA is TGTGCCAGCTCACCCGGGCCGCCGGCTGCGGACTATGGCTACACCTTC.

In this sample, this clonotype turned up many times. The rearrangement joins TRBV12-3 or TRBV12-4 to TRBJ1-2; D ambiguous. Trimming stripped 1 base from V and 4 bases from J, with 13 bases between. There are 15 residues in the CDR3. CDR3 in DNA: TGTGCCAGCAGTTTAGGAAGGAGATCGTTCTATGGCTACACCTTC. Encoded protein: CASSLGRRSFYGYTF.

The genes are TRBV18 and TRBJ2-3; D tentatively fits TRBD1 or TRBD2 (5 bases each). Germline V gene sequence: CDR1 KGHSH, CDR2 LQKENI. This CDR3 is built from 15 residues. Trimming cost V 4 bases and J 10 bases, with 21 bases left between them. The CDR3 sequence: CASSHWDRDLGAQYF. The CDR3, as DNA: TGTGCCAGCTCACATTGGGACCGAGACCTGGGGGCGCAGTATTTT.

This clonotype was picked up a small number of times. The chain recombines TRBV20-1 with TRBJ1-5, with a possible D match to TRBD1 (6 bases). Germline values: CDR1 DFQATT, CDR2 SNEGSKA (reference sequence). The CDR3 runs to 14 residues. V gave up 5 bases and J gave up 0 bases, with 11 bases separating them. This CDR3 reads CSAGGSDSNQPQHF. The CDR3 coding sequence is TGCAGTGCTGGGGGCAGCGATAGCAATCAGCCCCAGCATTTT.

Many counts were recorded for this clonotype. This sequence joins TRBV6-1 and TRBJ2-3; TRBD2 is a possible D gene (6 bases). Germline CDR1 reads MNHNS; CDR2 reads SASEGT. CDR3 length equals 12 residues. Trimming cost V 8 bases and J 4 bases, with 10 bases left between them. This CDR3 reads CASRRESDTQYF. The DNA for the CDR3 is TGTGCCAGCCGCCGGGAGTCAGATACGCAGTATTTT.

Ten or more counts support this clonotype. The rearrangement links TRBV24-1 to TRBJ2-7; D is unclear. Trimming left V 0 bases short and J 5 bases short, with 1 base between. The CDR3 runs 11 residues. CDR1 is KGHDR, CDR2 SFDVKD, per germline. The CDR3 coding sequence is TGTGCCACCAGTGATTTGAACGAGCAGTACTTC. This codes for CATSDLNEQYF.

This clonotype was counted a few times. This chain connects TRBV7-9 to TRBJ2-7; 10 bases align to TRBD2. V was clipped by 6 bases and J by 0 bases; unmatched bases: 8. CDR1 is SEHNR and CDR2 is FQNEAQ in the germline V gene (reference sequence). CDR3 size: 16 residues. In DNA, the CDR3 is TGTGCCAGCAGTGGGGGGGCTAGCGGGAGCTCCTACGAGCAGTACTTC. This gives the protein CASSGGASGSSYEQYF.

The V and J genes are TRBV30 and TRBJ2-4, with a tentative D call TRBD2 (6 bases). The V end lost 3 bases, the J end lost 4 bases, and 16 bases lay between the germline ends. The CDR3 runs 15 residues. Germline V CDR1 and CDR2: GTSNPN, SVGIG (reference sequence). The CDR3, as DNA: TGTGCCTGGAGCGCCACGGGACTGGGAAAAAACATTCAGTACTTC. It codes for CAWSATGLGKNIQYF.